Detailed here is one T cell receptor beta chain. Its cognate antigen is unknown. TCR beta libraries were made by quantitative 5'-RACE with molecular barcodes. TCRdb ran MiXCR on the 5' RACE reads and lists one entry per CDR3 protein. The table records hundreds of thousands of distinct CDR3 sequences, 20% to 25% of them present only once. This specimen belongs to a study of CD8 T cells in ankylosing spondylitis. Overall study findings and caveats: What appeared characteristic of ankylosing spondylitis blood was a TCR beta motif of 7 or 8 highly homologous variants.

This CDR3 is built from 13 residues. Per germline, CDR1 SQVTM and CDR2 ANQGSEA. With V trimmed by 7 bases and J by 6 bases, 5 bases remained unmatched. This clonotype originated in a male donor with ankylosing spondylitis or in good health (not recorded which). Sequencing input: blood, either unsorted or a sorted T cell fraction (not recorded which). The genes are TRBV29-1 and TRBJ2-1, with 11 positions matching TRBD2. The CDR3 region has the DNA TGCAGCGGTTATAGCGGGGGGGCCAATGAGCAGTTCTTC. It specifies CSGYSGGANEQFF.